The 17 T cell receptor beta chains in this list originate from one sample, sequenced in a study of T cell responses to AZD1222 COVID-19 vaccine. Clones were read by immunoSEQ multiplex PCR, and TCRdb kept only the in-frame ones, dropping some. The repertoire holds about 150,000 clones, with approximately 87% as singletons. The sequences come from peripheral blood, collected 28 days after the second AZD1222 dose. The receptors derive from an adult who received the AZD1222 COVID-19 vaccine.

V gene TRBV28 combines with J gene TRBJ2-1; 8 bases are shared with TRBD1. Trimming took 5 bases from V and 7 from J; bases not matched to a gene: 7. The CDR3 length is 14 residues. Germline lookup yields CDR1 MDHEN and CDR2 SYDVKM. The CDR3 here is CASSQNTGGNEQFF. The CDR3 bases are TGTGCCAGCAGTCAGAACACAGGGGGTAATGAGCAGTTCTTC.

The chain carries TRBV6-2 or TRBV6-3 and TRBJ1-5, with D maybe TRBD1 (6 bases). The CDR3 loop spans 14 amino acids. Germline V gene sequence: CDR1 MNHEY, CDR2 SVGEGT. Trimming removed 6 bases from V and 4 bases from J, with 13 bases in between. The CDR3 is CASSPVQGNQPQHF. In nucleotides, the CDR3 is TGTGCCAGCAGCCCCGTGCAGGGGAATCAGCCCCAGCATTTT.

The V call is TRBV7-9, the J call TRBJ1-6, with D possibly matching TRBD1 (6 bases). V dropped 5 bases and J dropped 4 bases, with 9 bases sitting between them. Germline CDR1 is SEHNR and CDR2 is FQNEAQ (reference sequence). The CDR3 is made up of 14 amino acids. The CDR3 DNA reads TGTGCCAGCAGCGCGACAGGATATAATTCACCCCTCCACTTT. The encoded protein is CASSATGYNSPLHF.

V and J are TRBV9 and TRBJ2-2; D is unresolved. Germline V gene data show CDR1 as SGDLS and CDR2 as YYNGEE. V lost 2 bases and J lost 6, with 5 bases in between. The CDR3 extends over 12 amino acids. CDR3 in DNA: TGTGCCAGCAGCGTCGTGGCCGGGGAGCTGTTTTTT. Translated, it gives CASSVVAGELFF.

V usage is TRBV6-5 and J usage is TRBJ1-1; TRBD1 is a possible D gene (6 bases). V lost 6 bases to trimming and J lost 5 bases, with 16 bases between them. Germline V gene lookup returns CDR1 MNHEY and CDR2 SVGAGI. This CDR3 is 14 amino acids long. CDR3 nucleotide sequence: TGTGCCAGCAGGTGGGACAACCCGGGGACTGAAGCTTTCTTT. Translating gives CASRWDNPGTEAFF.

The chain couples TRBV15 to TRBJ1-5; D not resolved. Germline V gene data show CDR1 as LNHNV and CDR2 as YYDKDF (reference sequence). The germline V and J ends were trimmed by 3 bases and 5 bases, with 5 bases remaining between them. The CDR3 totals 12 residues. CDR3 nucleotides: TGTGCCACCAGCAGTGAATATCAGCCCCAGCATTTT. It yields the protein CATSSEYQPQHF.

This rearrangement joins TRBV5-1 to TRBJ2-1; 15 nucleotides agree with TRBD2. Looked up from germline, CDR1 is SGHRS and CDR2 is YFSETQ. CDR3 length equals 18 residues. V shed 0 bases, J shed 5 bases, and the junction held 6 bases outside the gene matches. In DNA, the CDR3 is TGCGCCAGCAGCTTGGCACGGGGACTAGCGGGAGGTAACAATGAGCAGTTCTTC. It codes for CASSLARGLAGGNNEQFF.

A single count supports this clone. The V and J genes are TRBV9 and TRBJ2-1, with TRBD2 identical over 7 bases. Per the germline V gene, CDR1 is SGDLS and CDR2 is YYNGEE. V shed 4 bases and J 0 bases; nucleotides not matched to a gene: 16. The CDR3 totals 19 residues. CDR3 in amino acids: CASSLGRASGRSSYNEQFF. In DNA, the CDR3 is TGTGCCAGCAGCCTTGGGAGGGCTAGCGGCCGGAGCTCCTACAATGAGCAGTTCTTC.

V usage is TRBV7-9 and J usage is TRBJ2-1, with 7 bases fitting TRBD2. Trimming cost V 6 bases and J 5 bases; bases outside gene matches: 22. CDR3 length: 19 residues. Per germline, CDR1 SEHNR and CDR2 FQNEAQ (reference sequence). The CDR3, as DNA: TGTGCCAGCAGTTATGGTCTAGCGGCCCAGAAACGATATAACAATGAGCAGTTCTTC. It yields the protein CASSYGLAAQKRYNNEQFF.

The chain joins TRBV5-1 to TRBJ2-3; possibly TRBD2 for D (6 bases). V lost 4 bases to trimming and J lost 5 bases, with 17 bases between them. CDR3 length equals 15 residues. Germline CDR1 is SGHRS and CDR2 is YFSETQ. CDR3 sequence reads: CASSLTGDNRDTQYF. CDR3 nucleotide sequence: TGCGCCAGCAGCCTAACGGGAGACAATAGAGATACGCAGTATTTT.

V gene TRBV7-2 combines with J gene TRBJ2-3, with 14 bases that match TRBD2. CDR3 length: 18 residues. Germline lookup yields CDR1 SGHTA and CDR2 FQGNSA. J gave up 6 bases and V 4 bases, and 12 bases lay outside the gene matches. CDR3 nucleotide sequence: TGTGCCAGCAGCTCCCCCGGGACTAGCGGGAGAAGAGGGGATACGCAGTATTTT. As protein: CASSSPGTSGRRGDTQYF.

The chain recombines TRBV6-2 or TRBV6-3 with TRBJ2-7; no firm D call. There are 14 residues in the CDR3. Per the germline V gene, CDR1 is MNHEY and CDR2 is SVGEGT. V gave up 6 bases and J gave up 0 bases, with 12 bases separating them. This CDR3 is CASSFSTSSYEQYF. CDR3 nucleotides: TGTGCCAGCAGCTTCTCGACGAGCTCCTACGAGCAGTACTTC.

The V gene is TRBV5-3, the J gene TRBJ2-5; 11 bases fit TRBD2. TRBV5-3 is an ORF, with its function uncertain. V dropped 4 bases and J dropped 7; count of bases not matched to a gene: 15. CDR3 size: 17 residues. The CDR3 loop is CARSPPPLAGECRTQYF. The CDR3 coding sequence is TGTGCCAGAAGCCCCCCCCCACTAGCGGGAGAGTGTCGGACCCAGTACTTC.

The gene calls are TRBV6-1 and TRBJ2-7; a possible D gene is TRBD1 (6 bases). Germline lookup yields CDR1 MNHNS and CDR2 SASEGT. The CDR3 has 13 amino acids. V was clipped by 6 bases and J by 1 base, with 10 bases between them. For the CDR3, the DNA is TGTGCCAGCAGCATTGGACAGTCCTACGAGCAGTACTTC. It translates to CASSIGQSYEQYF.

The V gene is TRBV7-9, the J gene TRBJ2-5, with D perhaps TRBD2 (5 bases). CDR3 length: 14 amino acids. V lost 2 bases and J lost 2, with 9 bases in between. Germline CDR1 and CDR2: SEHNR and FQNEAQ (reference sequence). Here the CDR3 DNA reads TGTGCCAGCAGCTTAATACGGGGACAAGAGACCCAGTACTTC. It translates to CASSLIRGQETQYF.

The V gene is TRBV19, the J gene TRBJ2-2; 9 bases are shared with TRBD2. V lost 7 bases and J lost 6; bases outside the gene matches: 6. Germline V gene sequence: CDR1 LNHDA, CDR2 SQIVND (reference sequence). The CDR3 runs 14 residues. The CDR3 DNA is TGTGCCAGTATGGGACTAGCTATGTCCGGGGAGCTGTTTTTT. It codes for CASMGLAMSGELFF. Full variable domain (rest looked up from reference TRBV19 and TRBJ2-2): DGGITQSPKYLFRKEGQNVTLSCEQNLNHDAMYWYRQDPGQGLRLIYYSQIVNDFQKGDIAEGYSVSREKKESFPLTVTSAQKNPTAFYLCASMGLAMSGELFFGEGSRLTVL.

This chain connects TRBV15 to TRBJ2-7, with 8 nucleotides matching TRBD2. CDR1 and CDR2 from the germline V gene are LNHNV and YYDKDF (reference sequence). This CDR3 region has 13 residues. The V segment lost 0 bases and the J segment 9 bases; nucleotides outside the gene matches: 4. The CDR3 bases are TGTGCCACCAGCAGAGACCGGGAGGGCCTGCAGTACTTC. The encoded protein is CATSRDREGLQYF.